One and the same sample provided the 5 T cell receptor beta chains below, sequenced in a study of blood T cell repertoires in COVID-19. Data came from immunoSEQ multiplex PCR; TCRdb stores just in-frame clones and leaves some out. Of 200,000 to 300,000 clones in the sample, 84% are singletons; the top ten hold about 2.1%. Specimen: peripheral blood. These receptors were taken from a man aged 35 to 55 who had recovered from COVID-19.

This chain connects TRBV6-5 to TRBJ2-7, with D possibly TRBD2 on 6 matching bases. This CDR3 contains 13 residues. Trimming stripped 5 bases from V and 2 bases from J, with 10 bases between. CDR1 and CDR2 (germline): MNHEY, SVGAGI. CDR3: CASSRGITYEQYF. The CDR3, as DNA: TGTGCCAGCAGTCGGGGGATTACCTACGAGCAGTACTTC.

The chain is built from TRBV3-1 (or the pseudogene TRBV3-2) and TRBJ2-5; 11 bases agree with TRBD2. Per germline, CDR1 LGHDT and CDR2 YNNKEL (reference sequence). This CDR3 has 16 amino acids. The V segment lost 1 base and the J segment 1 base; nucleotides outside the gene matches: 2. CDR3 amino acids: CASSQGLAGFQETQYF. The CDR3 DNA reads TGTGCCAGCAGCCAAGGACTAGCGGGGTTCCAAGAGACCCAGTACTTC.

This chain links TRBV5-1 with TRBJ2-1, with 10 bases lining up with TRBD2. Trimming cost V 7 bases and J 5 bases; bases outside gene matches: 6. Germline lookup yields CDR1 SGHRS and CDR2 YFSETQ. CDR3 length: 14 amino acids. CDR3 residues: CASDLAGGHNEQFF. Written as DNA, the CDR3 is TGCGCCAGCGACTTAGCGGGAGGCCACAATGAGCAGTTCTTC.

The sample holds many counts of this clone. V and J are TRBV18 and TRBJ1-1; D gene unclear. CDR1 and CDR2 (germline): KGHSH, LQKENI. This CDR3 has 15 residues. V lost 1 base to trimming and J lost 0 bases, with 9 bases between them. The CDR3 bases are TGTGCCAGCTCACCACTTGGCAGGTTGAACACTGAAGCTTTCTTT. Translation: CASSPLGRLNTEAFF.

V usage is TRBV29-1 and J usage is TRBJ1-1; tentative D call: TRBD1 (5 bases). The CDR3 length is 12 residues. Looked up from germline, CDR1 is SQVTM and CDR2 is ANQGSEA. The germline V and J ends were trimmed by 8 bases and 8 bases, with 18 bases remaining between them. This chain's CDR3 is CSIRTNTNEAFF. CDR3 sequence (DNA): TGCAGCATCCGGACAAACACTAACGAAGCTTTCTTT.